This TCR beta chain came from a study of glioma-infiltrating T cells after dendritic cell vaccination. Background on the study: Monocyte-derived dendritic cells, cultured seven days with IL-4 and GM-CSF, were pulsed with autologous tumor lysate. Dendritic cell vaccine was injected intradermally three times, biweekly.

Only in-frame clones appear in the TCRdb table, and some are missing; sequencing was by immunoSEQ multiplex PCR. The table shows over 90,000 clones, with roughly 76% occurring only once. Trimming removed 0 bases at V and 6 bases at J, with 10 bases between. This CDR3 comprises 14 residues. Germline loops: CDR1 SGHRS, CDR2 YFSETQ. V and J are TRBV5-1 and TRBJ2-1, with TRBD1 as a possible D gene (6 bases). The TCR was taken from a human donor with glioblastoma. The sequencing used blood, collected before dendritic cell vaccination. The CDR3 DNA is TGCGCCAGCAGCTTGGGACAGGAGGTCAATGAGCAGTTCTTC. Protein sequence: CASSLGQEVNEQFF.